These 10 T cell receptor beta chains were all obtained from the same sample, sequenced in a study of CD8 T cells in Susac syndrome. Reverse transcription of 0.5 to 1 ug RNA was performed with random hexamers. Each CDR3 protein is one row after TCRdb ran MiXCR on the immunoSEQ multiplex PCR reads. This sample has 300,000 to 350,000 distinct CDR3 sequences, with around 90% found just once. The specimen sequenced was CD4+ T cells from PBMCs. Source of these receptors: a human donor with multiple sclerosis.

CDR3 in amino acids: CASSSTPGQGGNEQFF. The DNA of the CDR3 is TGTGCCAGCAGCTCGACACCGGGACAGGGAGGCAATGAGCAGTTCTTC. The chain recombines TRBV7-2 with TRBJ2-1, with 9 bases matching TRBD1. Germline CDR1 reads SGHTA; CDR2 reads FQGNSA. The CDR3 consists of 16 residues. V gave up 4 bases and J gave up 6 bases; unmatched junction bases: 10.

The gene calls are TRBV11-2 and TRBJ2-2; 8 positions match TRBD1. CDR1 is SGHAT and CDR2 is FQNNGV in the germline V gene. The V gene end was trimmed by 1 base and the J gene end by 4 bases; junction bases not matched to a gene: 11. The CDR3 runs to 18 residues. CDR3 in amino acids: CASSLAPGTGRVTGELFF. CDR3 nucleotides: TGTGCCAGCAGCTTAGCCCCCGGGACAGGCCGGGTCACCGGGGAGCTGTTTTTT.

The chain links TRBV9 to TRBJ1-1, with TRBD1 matching 10 bases. Germline V lookup: CDR1 SGDLS, CDR2 YYNGEE. This CDR3 is built from 16 residues. Trimming cost V 2 bases and J 12 bases; bases outside gene matches: 16. CDR3: CASSVSLSRDRGRTFF. CDR3 bases: TGTGCCAGCAGCGTTAGCCTGTCCCGGGACAGGGGTCGGACTTTCTTT. The full variable domain, completed using reference TRBV9 and TRBJ1-1, is DSGVTQTPKHLITATGQRVTLRCSPRSGDLSVYWYQQSLDQGLQFLIQYYNGEERAKGNILERFSAQQFPDLHSELNLSSLELGDSALYFCASSVSLSRDRGRTFFGQGTRLTVV.

The chain links TRBV3-1 to TRBJ2-2; 9 positions match TRBD2. CDR1 LGHDT and CDR2 YNNKEL come from the germline V gene (reference sequence). The CDR3 runs to 17 residues. Trimming cost V 1 base and J 0 bases; bases outside gene matches: 3. CDR3 amino acids: CASSQALAGTNTGELFF. DNA for the CDR3: TGTGCCAGCAGCCAAGCTCTAGCGGGGACGAACACCGGGGAGCTGTTTTTT.

This chain joins TRBV5-6 and TRBJ1-1; unclear D gene. The germline gives CDR1 SGHDT, CDR2 YYEEEE. V lost 3 bases and J lost 3, with 9 bases in between. The CDR3 spans 13 residues. In DNA form, the CDR3 reads TGTGCCAGCAGCTACAGCGAACACACTGAAGCTTTCTTT. It yields the protein CASSYSEHTEAFF. The full variable domain, with the rest looked up from reference TRBV5-6 and TRBJ1-1, is DAGVTQSPTHLIKTRGQQVTLRCSPKSGHDTVSWYQQALGQGPQFIFQYYEEEERQRGNFPDRFSGHQFPNYSSELNVNALLLGDSALYLCASSYSEHTEAFFGQGTRLTVV.

This clonotype has only a few counts. The J gene is TRBJ2-7, the V gene TRBV11-2, with TRBD1 matching over 7 bases. The CDR3 loop spans 14 amino acids. Germline CDR1 SGHAT, CDR2 FQNNGV. Trimming cost V 7 bases and J 0 bases; bases outside gene matches: 6. As DNA, the CDR3 is TGTGCCAGCACCGGGACAGAAAACTCCTACGAGCAGTACTTC. This encodes CASTGTENSYEQYF.

This chain links TRBV12-3 or TRBV12-4 with TRBJ2-5; 10 nucleotides match TRBD2. V lost 3 bases, J lost 3 bases, and 7 bases stayed unmatched. The length of the CDR3 is 16 residues. This CDR3 reads CASSFSSGGTEETQYF. The CDR3 coding sequence is TGTGCCAGCAGTTTTTCTAGCGGGGGTACAGAAGAGACCCAGTACTTC.

This clonotype was found once. The chain uses TRBV10-3 and TRBJ2-7, with D hard to call. The germline gives CDR1 ENHRY, CDR2 SYGVKD. Trimming pared 8 bases from V and 7 bases from J, leaving 9 bases between. The CDR3 spans 10 residues. The DNA of the CDR3 is TGTGCCATCGGCGCCCCGGAGCAGTACTTC. Encoded protein: CAIGAPEQYF.

For the CDR3, the DNA is TGCGCCAGCAGCTTGGGTTGGAGCGGGAGTCGGACAGCCTACAATGAGCAGTTCTTC. It codes for CASSLGWSGSRTAYNEQFF. This chain uses TRBV5-1 with TRBJ2-1; TRBD2 matches at 8 bases. There are 19 residues in the CDR3. The junction had 13 bases not matched to a gene; V was cut back by 0 bases and J by 2 bases. Germline V gene data show CDR1 as SGHRS and CDR2 as YFSETQ. Supplemented by reference TRBV5-1 and TRBJ2-1, the full variable domain reads KAGVTQTPRYLIKTRGQQVTLSCSPISGHRSVSWYQQTPGQGLQFLFEYFSETQRNKGNFPGRFSGRQFSNSRSEMNVSTLELGDSALYLCASSLGWSGSRTAYNEQFFGPGTRLTVL.

The chain carries TRBV24-1 and TRBJ2-5, with 7 positions matching TRBD1. The germline V gene encodes CDR1 KGHDR and CDR2 SFDVKD. This CDR3 has 15 residues. The ends lost 5 bases at V and 0 bases at J; junction bases unmatched: 5. DNA of the CDR3: TGTGCCACCAGTGGAACCGGACAGGACCAAGAGACCCAGTACTTC. This sequence encodes CATSGTGQDQETQYF.